This T cell receptor beta chain was found in a study of shared clonotypes between healthy human individuals. Donors, healthy HIV-negative adults, lacked recent acute infections or vaccinations. Assay runs were performed at deep level. When replicate PCRs were run on unsorted PBMC, they used around 290 ng DNA, about 27,000 T cell genomes. DNA from unsorted PBMC was sequenced on ten immunoSEQ deep assay plates. Sequencing used immunoSEQ multiplex PCR; TCRdb keeps in-frame clones, though not all of them. The repertoire holds about 490,000 clones, with 81% as singletons. Sample: PBMCs. This TCR came from a woman in her forties in good health. Some clones in this sample may be carry-over from other donors' samples.

The CDR3 coding sequence is TGCGCCAGCAGTGAGTCGCAGGGGATTTCAACCGGGGAGCTGTTTTTT. It specifies CASSESQGISTGELFF. The chain recombines TRBV10-2 with TRBJ2-2; perhaps TRBD1 as D (6 bases). The CDR3 runs 16 residues. Germline V gene lookup returns CDR1 WSHSY and CDR2 SAAADI. The germline V and J ends were trimmed by 0 bases and 5 bases, with 13 bases remaining between them.